This is a list of T cell receptor beta chains from one sample in a study of cytomegalovirus exposure and HLA in healthy donors. Data came from immunoSEQ multiplex PCR; TCRdb stores just in-frame clones and leaves some out. The data contain approximately 160,000 clones, around 74% of them singletons. Sequenced: PBMCs. The origin of the receptors is a young man in good health and CMV-seronegative. Both conserved end residues are part of each CDR3. A D gene is named only where the DNA matches it firmly. Rows may omit the clone size; those that give it use once, few, many or a size class.

. TRBJ2-2 TRBV29-1 . TGCAGCGTCAGCCCGGGACAAAACACCGGGGAGCTGTTTTTT CSVSPGQNTGELFF
. TRBJ1-2 TRBV9 . TGTGCCAGCAGCGCCCACAGGGAAGACTATGGCTACACCTTC CASSAHREDYGYTF
TRBD1 TRBJ1-4 TRBV25-1 . TGTGCCAGCAGCCTTGTAGGACAGGGGGGTGAAAAACTGTTTTTT CASSLVGQGGEKLFF
TRBD1 TRBJ2-5 TRBV5-6 once TGTGCCAGCAGCTTGGAGGGGACAGCAGAGACCCAGTACTTC CASSLEGTAETQYF
. TRBJ1-2 TRBV11-2 . TGTGCCAGCAGCTTTCTCGACAGGCCCGCTGATGGCTACACCTTC CASSFLDRPADGYTF
. TRBJ1-5 TRBV27 . TGTGCCAGCAGTCCAGCGCGCCTCAGGGTAGGTAGCAATCAGCCCCAGCATTTT CASSPARLRVGSNQPQHF
TRBD2 TRBJ2-2 TRBV7-9 . TGTGCCAGCAGCTTACGGCTAGCGGTCGGGGAGCTGTTTTTT CASSLRLAVGELFF
. TRBJ2-7 TRBV29-1 once TGCAGCGTTGAACCTCCCGGCGGCTACGAGCAGTACTTC CSVEPPGGYEQYF
. TRBJ1-1 TRBV5-6 . TGTGCCAGCAGCAGGACAATGGACCCCACTGAAGCTTTCTTT CASSRTMDPTEAFF
. TRBJ2-3 TRBV5-4 . TGTGCCAGCAGCTTGGGGGGCATTAGCGGACGCACAGATACGCAGTATTTT CASSLGGISGRTDTQYF
. TRBJ2-7 TRBV28 . TGTGCCAGCAGTTTTCGAAGCTCCTACGAGCGGTACTTC CASSFRSSYERYF
. TRBJ1-5 TRBV27 once TGTGCCAGCAGTTTCGGGGGGCCCGGGTATCAGCCCCAGCATTTT CASSFGGPGYQPQHF
TRBD2 TRBJ2-3 TRBV30 once TGTGCCTGGAGCGTCGGACTAGCGGGGCGCACAGATACGCAGTATTTT CAWSVGLAGRTDTQYF
. TRBJ1-2 TRBV21-1 . TGTGCCAGCAGCAAAGAAGGGACAGGGTTCTATGGCTACACCTTC CASSKEGTGFYGYTF
TRBD2 TRBJ2-1 TRBV19 . TGTGCCAGTAGTCCTAGCGGGAGGATCTACAATGAGCAGTTCTTC CASSPSGRIYNEQFF
TRBD2 TRBJ2-1 TRBV5-1 few TGCGCCAGCAGCGCCGGGACTAGCGGCAATGAGCAGTTCTTC CASSAGTSGNEQFF
TRBD2 TRBJ2-1 TRBV6-5 . TGTGCCAGCAGTCCCGGGGGGGAGGCGTTCAATGAGCAGTTCTTC CASSPGGEAFNEQFF
. TRBJ2-1 TRBV27 . TGTGCCAGCAGTTTGAGGAGCTCCTACAATGAGCAGTTCTTC CASSLRSSYNEQFF
. TRBJ2-6 TRBV2 . TGTGCCAGCAGTTTCACAGGGAGTGGGGCCAACGTCCTGACTTTC CASSFTGSGANVLTF
. TRBJ1-3 TRBV19 few TGTGCCAGTAGACGGGGCGCGGGAGACTCTGGAAACACCATATATTTT CASRRGAGDSGNTIYF
. TRBJ2-2 TRBV5-5 . TGTGCCAGCAGCTCCCCCGGAGGCGGGGAGCTGTTTTTT CASSSPGGGELFF
. TRBJ2-3 TRBV6-5 . TGTGCCAGCAGTTTGTACAGAGGCACAGATACGCAGTATTTT CASSLYRGTDTQYF
TRBD2 TRBJ2-7 TRBV7-2 . TGTGCCAGCAGCTCCGGGACTAGCGGGACCTACGAGCAGTACTTC CASSSGTSGTYEQYF
TRBD2 TRBJ2-1 TRBV6-4 few TGTGCCAGCAGCCACATGGGACTAGCGGAGCCCAATGAGCAGTTCTTC CASSHMGLAEPNEQFF
. TRBJ2-7 TRBV23-1 . TGCGCCGGTCGGCCCAATCTGCAGGGGGGTCCCCACGAGCAGTACTTC CAGRPNLQGGPHEQYF
. TRBJ2-6 TRBV27 . TGTGCCAGCAGTTTACGGACAGTCTCTGGGGCCAACGTCCTGACTTTC CASSLRTVSGANVLTF
. TRBJ1-2 TRBV2 . TGTGCCAGCGGGGGCAGGGATGGCTACACCTTC CASGGRDGYTF
. TRBJ1-3 TRBV19 . TGTGCCAGTAAGGACAGCTTTCTCTCTGGAAACACCATATATTTT CASKDSFLSGNTIYF
TRBD1 TRBJ2-7 TRBV27 . TGTGCCAGCAGGAGACTCAGGGGGCCTTACAGGGAGCAGTACTTC CASRRLRGPYREQYF
TRBD1 TRBJ2-1 TRBV7-2 . TGTGCCAGCAGCCACAGGGGGGCGCAGAATGAGCAGTTCTTC CASSHRGAQNEQFF
. TRBJ1-1 TRBV7-2 . TGTGCCAGCAGCTTAGAACAGTGTAGGCGGGCATGCCTGAACACTGAAGCTTTCTTT CASSLEQCRRACLNTEAFF
TRBD2 TRBJ2-1 TRBV5-1 . TGCGCCAGCAGCTTAGTTAGCGGGAGCTCCTACAATGAGCAGTTCTTC CASSLVSGSSYNEQFF
. TRBJ2-1 TRBV4-3 . TGCGCCAGCAGCCAAGATAACTGGTTACCCTACAATGAGCAGTTCTTC CASSQDNWLPYNEQFF
TRBD2 TRBJ2-7 TRBV5-1 . TGCGCCAGCAGCTGGGGACTAGCGAGTTCCTACGAGCAGTACTTC CASSWGLASSYEQYF
TRBD2 TRBJ2-3 TRBV19 . TGTGCCAGTAGTATCCACCTAGCGGGAGATACGCAGTATTTT CASSIHLAGDTQYF
. TRBJ1-2 TRBV4-3 . TGCGCCAGCAGCCAAGCGACCACAGGACTAAACTATGGCTACACCTTC CASSQATTGLNYGYTF
. TRBJ2-7 TRBV7-6 . TGTGCCAGCAGCTTAGGTTTTACGCTGGGGCAGGGGCCCGTAACTTCCTACGAGCAGTACTTC CASSLGFTLGQGPVTSYEQYF
TRBD1 TRBJ2-1 TRBV7-6 few TGTGCCAGCAGCTTTAACGGACAGGGGAACAATGAGCAGTTCTTC CASSFNGQGNNEQFF
TRBD2 TRBJ2-2 TRBV7-9 . TGTGCCAGCAGCTTTCTGGCGGGAGAGGCCGGGGAGCTGTTTTTT CASSFLAGEAGELFF
TRBD1 TRBJ2-7 TRBV5-5 . TGTGCCAGCAGGCGGGGACAGGGGGCCTACGAGCAGTACTTC CASRRGQGAYEQYF
. TRBJ2-1 TRBV7-9 . TGTGCCAGCAGCCAGACGGGCAATGAGGGTGATGAGCAGTTCTTC CASSQTGNEGDEQFF
. TRBJ1-1 TRBV7-2 . TGTGCCAGCAGCTTGAGGCCAGTGAACACTGAAGCTTTCTTT CASSLRPVNTEAFF
. TRBJ2-5 TRBV11-2 . TGTGCCAGCAGCCCCAGGGACCAAGAGACCCAGTACTTC CASSPRDQETQYF
TRBD2 TRBJ2-1 TRBV5-1 . TGCGCCAGCAGCTTACCCGGGACTAGCGGGAGGAATGAGCAGTTCTTC CASSLPGTSGRNEQFF
. TRBJ2-7 TRBV7-8 . TGTGCCAGCAGATCGAGGGCATCTCCCTCCTACGAGCAGTACTTC CASRSRASPSYEQYF
TRBD1 TRBJ2-7 TRBV28 . TGTGCCAGCAGTTTAATGGACAGGGGGAGCGAGCAGTACTTC CASSLMDRGSEQYF
. TRBJ1-2 TRBV1 . TGCACCAGCAGGACTGGATATGGCTACACCTTC CTSRTGYGYTF
TRBD2 TRBJ2-1 TRBV6-6 . TGTGCCAGCAGTTACGGACGGGAGGCTGAGCAGTTCTTC CASSYGREAEQFF
. TRBJ1-4 TRBV18 . TGTGCCAGCTCCCCCTCGAGCGGTGAAAAACTGTTTTTT CASSPSSGEKLFF